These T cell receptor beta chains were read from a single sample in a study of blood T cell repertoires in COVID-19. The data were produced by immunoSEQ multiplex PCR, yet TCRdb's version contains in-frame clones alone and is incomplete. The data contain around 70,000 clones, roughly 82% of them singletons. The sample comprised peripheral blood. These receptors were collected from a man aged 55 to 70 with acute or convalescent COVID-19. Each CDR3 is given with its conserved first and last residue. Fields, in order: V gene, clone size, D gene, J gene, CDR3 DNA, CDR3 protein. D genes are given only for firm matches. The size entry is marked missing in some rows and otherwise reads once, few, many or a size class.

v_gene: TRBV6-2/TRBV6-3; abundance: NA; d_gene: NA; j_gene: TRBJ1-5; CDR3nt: TGTGCCAGCAGTTACCCGGACCCAGGGCCCACAGGCCCCAATCAGCCCCAGCATTTT; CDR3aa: CASSYPDPGPTGPNQPQHF
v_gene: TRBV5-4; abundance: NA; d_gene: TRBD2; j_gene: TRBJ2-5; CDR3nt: TGTGCCAGCAGCTATGGGGGGGGAAGAGAGACCCAGTACTTC; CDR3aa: CASSYGGGRETQYF
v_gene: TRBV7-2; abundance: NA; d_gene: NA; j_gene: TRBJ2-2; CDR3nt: TGTGCCATCACTCCAGCACAGACCACCGGGGAGCTGTTTTTT; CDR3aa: CAITPAQTTGELFF
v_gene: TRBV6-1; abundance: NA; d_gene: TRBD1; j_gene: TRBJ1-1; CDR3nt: TGTGCCAGCAGTTTCACAGGGGCGAACACTGAAGCTTTCTTT; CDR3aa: CASSFTGANTEAFF
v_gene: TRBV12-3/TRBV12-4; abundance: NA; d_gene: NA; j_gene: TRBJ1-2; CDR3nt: TGTGCCAGCAGTTTACAGGGTAACTATGGCTACACCTTC; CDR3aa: CASSLQGNYGYTF
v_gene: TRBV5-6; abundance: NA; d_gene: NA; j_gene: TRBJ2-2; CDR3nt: TGTGCCAGCAGGGAAGTCGGGACATCGAACACCGGGGAGCTGTTTTTT; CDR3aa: CASREVGTSNTGELFF
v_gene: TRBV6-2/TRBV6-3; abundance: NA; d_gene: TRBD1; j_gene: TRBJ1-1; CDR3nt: TGTGCCAGCAGTCCCCCCGGGACAGGGGGCTTTGGAGCTTTCTTT; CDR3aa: CASSPPGTGGFGAFF
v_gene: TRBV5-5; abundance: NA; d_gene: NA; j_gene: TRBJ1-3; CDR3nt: TGTGCCAGCAGCTTGTCCCCGGGGGGGTCTTCCTCTGGAAACACCATATATTTT; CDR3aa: CASSLSPGGSSSGNTIYF
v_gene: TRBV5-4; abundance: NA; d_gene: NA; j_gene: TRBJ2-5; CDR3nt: TGTGCCAGCAGCACGGCCACGGGGAACGAAGAGACCCAGTACTTC; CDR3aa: CASSTATGNEETQYF
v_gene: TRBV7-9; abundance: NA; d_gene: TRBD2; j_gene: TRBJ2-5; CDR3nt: TGTGCCAGCAGCATAGGACTAGCGGAAGAGACCCAGTACTTC; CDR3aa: CASSIGLAEETQYF
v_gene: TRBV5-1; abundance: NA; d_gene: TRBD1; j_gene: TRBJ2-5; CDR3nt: TGCGCCAGCAGCCTGGGACAGGGGAAAGTGTTGGAGACCCAGTACTTC; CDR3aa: CASSLGQGKVLETQYF
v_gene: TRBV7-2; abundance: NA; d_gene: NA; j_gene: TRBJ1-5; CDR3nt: TGTGCCAGCAGCTTAGACATTAGCAATCAGCCCCAGCATTTT; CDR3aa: CASSLDISNQPQHF
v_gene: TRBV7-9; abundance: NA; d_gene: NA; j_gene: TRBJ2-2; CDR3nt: TGTGCCAGCAGCTCCAGGAAGGAGGTCGGGGAGCTGTTTTTT; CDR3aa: CASSSRKEVGELFF
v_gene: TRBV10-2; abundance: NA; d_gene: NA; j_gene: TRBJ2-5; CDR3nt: TGCGCCAGCAGTGAGGGTGAGGCCCAGTACTTC; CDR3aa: CASSEGEAQYF
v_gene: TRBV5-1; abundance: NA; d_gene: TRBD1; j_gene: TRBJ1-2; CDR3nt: TGCGCCAGCAGCTACGGGACAGATGGCTACACCTTC; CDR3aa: CASSYGTDGYTF
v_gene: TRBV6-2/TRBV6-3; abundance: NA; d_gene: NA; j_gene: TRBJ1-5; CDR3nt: TGTGCCAGCAGTTACTCACGGGGGGGGAATAGCAATCAGCCCCAGCATTTT; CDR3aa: CASSYSRGGNSNQPQHF
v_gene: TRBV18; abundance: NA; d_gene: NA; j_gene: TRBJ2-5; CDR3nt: TGTGCCAGCTCACCCAGGGGCCAAGAGACCCAGTACTTC; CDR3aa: CASSPRGQETQYF
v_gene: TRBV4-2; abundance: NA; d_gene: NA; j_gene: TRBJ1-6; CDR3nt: TGTGCCAGCAGAGGGCAGGGAGGTTCACCCCTCCACTTT; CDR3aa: CASRGQGGSPLHF
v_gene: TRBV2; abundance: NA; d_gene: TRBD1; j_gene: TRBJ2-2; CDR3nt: TGTGCCAGCAGGAGGACAGGGGAGAACACCGGGGAGCTGTTTTTT; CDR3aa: CASRRTGENTGELFF
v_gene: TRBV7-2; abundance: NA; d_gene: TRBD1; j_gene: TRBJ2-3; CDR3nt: TGTGCCAGCAGCTTAGATCCAGGGGGCTGGAATACGCAGTATTTT; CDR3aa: CASSLDPGGWNTQYF
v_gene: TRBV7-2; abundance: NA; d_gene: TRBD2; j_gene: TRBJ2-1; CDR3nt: TGTGCCAGCAGTTGGACTAGCGGGGGTCTTTACAATGAGCAGTTCTTC; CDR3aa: CASSWTSGGLYNEQFF
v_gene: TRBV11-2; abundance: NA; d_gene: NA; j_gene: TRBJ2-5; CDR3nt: TGTGCCAGCAGCTTAGGAGAGCGCCGGGGAGAGACCCAGTACTTC; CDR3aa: CASSLGERRGETQYF
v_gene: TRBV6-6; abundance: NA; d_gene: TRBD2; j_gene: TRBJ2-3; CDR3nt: TGTGCCAGCAGTTATGTAGCGGGGAGCACAGATACGCAGTATTTT; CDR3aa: CASSYVAGSTDTQYF
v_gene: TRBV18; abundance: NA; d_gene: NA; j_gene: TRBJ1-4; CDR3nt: TGTGCCAGCTCACCACTCTTGGGGGCACAGGAAAAACTGTTTTTT; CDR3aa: CASSPLLGAQEKLFF
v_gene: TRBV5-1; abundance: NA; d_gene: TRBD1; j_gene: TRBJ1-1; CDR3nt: TGCGCCAGCAGCTTGGCCACAGGGGCTCGCCGTAACACTGAAGCTTTCTTT; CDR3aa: CASSLATGARRNTEAFF
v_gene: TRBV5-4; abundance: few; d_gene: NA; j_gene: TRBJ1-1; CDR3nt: TGTGCCAGCAGCATATTCGACAGGTTGTCCCTGGGAGCTTTCTTT; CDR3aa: CASSIFDRLSLGAFF
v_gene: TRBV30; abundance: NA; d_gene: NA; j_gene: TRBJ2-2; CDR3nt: TGTGCCTGGAGTATAGCGCCCGGCGGCACCGGGGAGCTGTTTTTT; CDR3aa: CAWSIAPGGTGELFF
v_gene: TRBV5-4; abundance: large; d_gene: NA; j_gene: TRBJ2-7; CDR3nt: TGTGCCAGCAGCTTGGTTCCCCCGGGACACCGAACCTACGAGCAGTACTTC; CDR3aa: CASSLVPPGHRTYEQYF
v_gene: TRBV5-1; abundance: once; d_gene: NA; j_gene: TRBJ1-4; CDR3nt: TGCGCCAGCAGCTTGGCAGCAACTAATGAAAAACTGTTTTTT; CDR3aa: CASSLAATNEKLFF
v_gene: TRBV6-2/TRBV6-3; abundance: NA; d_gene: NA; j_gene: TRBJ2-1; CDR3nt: TGTGCCAGCAGCCTCGACTGGAGCTCCTACAATGAGCAGTTCTTC; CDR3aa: CASSLDWSSYNEQFF
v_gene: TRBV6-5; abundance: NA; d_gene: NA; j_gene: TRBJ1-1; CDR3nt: TGTGCCAGCAGAACCCAAACAGGGAACACTGAAGCTTTCTTT; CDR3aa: CASRTQTGNTEAFF
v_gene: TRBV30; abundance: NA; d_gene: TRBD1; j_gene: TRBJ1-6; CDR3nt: TGTGCCTACCGGACAGGAAGAAATTCACCCCTCCACTTT; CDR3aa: CAYRTGRNSPLHF
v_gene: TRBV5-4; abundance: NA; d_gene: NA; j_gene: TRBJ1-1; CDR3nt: TGTGCCAGCAGCCCGGAAATCATGACAGCGAACACTGAAGCTTTCTTT; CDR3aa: CASSPEIMTANTEAFF
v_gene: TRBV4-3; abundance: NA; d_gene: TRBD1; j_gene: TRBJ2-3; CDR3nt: TGCGCCAGCAGCCCAACAGGGGTCAACACAGATACGCAGTATTTT; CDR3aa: CASSPTGVNTDTQYF
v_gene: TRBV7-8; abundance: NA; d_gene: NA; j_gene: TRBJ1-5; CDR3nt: TGTGCCAGCAGCTTATCTTCTGGTCCACTCAATCAGCCCCAGCATTTT; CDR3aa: CASSLSSGPLNQPQHF
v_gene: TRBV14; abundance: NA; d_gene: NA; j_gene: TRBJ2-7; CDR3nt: TGTGCCAGCAGTCAAGGAAGCCTCCCCACTTACGAGCAGTACTTC; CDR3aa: CASSQGSLPTYEQYF
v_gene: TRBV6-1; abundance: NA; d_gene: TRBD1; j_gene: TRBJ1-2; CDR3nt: TGTGCCAGCAGTGAAACCGGGACAGGAGGTGGCTACACCTTC; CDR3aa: CASSETGTGGGYTF
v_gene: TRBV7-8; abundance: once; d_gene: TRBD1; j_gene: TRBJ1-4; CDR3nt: TGTGCCAGCAGCTTCCACAGGGGAGCTAATGAAAAACTGTTTTTT; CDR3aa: CASSFHRGANEKLFF
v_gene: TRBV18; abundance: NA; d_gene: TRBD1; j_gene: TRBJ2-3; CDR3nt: TGTGCCAGCTCACGGGGACAGATCGAGACAGATACGCAGTATTTT; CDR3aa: CASSRGQIETDTQYF
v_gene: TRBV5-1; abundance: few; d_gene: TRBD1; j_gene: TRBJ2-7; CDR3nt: TGCGCCAGCAGCACGGGACAGCACCCCTACGAGCAGTACTTC; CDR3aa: CASSTGQHPYEQYF
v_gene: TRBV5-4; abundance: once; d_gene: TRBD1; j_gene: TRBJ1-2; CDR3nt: TGTGCCAGCAGCTCTAACGACAGGGCTAACTATGGCTACACCTTC; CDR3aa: CASSSNDRANYGYTF
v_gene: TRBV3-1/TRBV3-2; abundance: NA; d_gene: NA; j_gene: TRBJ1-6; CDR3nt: TGTGCCAGCAGACATGACAGTGGTACCTCACCCCTCCACTTT; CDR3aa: CASRHDSGTSPLHF
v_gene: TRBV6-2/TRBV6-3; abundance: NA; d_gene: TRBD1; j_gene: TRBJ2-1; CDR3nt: TGTGCCAGCAGTCCCTCACTGGACAGGGGTAATGAGCAGTTCTTC; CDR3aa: CASSPSLDRGNEQFF
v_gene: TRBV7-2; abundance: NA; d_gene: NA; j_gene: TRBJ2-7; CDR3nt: TGTGCCAGCAGCTTGCAGGGCGTTACCTACGAGCAGTACTTC; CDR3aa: CASSLQGVTYEQYF
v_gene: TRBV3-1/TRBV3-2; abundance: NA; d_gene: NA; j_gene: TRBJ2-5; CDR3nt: TGTGCCAGCAGCCGGGCGCAGGGTCACCGGGGGGAGACCCAGTACTTC; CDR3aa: CASSRAQGHRGETQYF
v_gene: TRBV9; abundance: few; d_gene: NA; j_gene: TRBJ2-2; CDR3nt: TGTGCCAGCAGCGTAGCTATGGACACCGGGGAGCTGTTTTTT; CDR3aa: CASSVAMDTGELFF
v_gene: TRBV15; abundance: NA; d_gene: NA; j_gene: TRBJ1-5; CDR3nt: TGTGCCACCAGCAGAGGGGCTAATCAGCCCCAGCATTTT; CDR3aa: CATSRGANQPQHF
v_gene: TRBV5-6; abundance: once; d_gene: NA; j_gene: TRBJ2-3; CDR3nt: TGTGCCAGCAGCCCCTCCGTCGAGCCTCCCCCCACAGATACGCAGTATTTT; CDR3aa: CASSPSVEPPPTDTQYF
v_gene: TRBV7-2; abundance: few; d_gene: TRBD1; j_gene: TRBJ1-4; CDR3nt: TGTGCCAGCAGCTTAGGAGGGGGGACAGCTAATGAAAAACTGTTTTTT; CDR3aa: CASSLGGGTANEKLFF
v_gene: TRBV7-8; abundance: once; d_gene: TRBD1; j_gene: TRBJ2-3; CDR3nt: TGTGCCAGCAGCTTAGGACAGGGGTTAAATACGCAGTATTTT; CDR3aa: CASSLGQGLNTQYF
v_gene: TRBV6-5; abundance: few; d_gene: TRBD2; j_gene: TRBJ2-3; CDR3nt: TGTGCCAGCAGTTCTACTAGCGGGGGGCCGGTAGGTACGCAGTATTTT; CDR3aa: CASSSTSGGPVGTQYF
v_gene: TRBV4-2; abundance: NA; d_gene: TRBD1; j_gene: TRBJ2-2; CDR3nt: TGTGCCAGCAGCCAGACCGGGACAGGGGCCGGGGAGCTGTTTTTT; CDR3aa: CASSQTGTGAGELFF
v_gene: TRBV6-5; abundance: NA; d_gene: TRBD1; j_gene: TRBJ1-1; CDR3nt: TGTGCCAGCAGGGCAGGGGGCATGGTCACTGAAGCTTTCTTT; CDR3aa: CASRAGGMVTEAFF
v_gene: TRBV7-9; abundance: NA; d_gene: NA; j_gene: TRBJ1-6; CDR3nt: TGTGCCAGCAGCTCGTCTGGGGGAGGCTATAATTCACCCCTCCACTTT; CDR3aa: CASSSSGGGYNSPLHF
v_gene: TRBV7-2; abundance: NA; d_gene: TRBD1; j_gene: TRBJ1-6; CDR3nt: TGTGCCAGCAGCTTAGACAGGGGTAGCTCACCCCTCCACTTT; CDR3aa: CASSLDRGSSPLHF